This TCR beta chain was documented in a study of PD-L1 blockade in urothelial cancer. Time point given: peripheral blood 6 weeks after treatment start. CDR1 and CDR2 (germline): GTSNPN, SVGIG (reference sequence). There are 13 residues in the CDR3. Trimming cost V 7 bases and J 1 base; bases outside gene matches: 6. Only in-frame clones appear in the TCRdb table, and some are missing; sequencing was by immunoSEQ multiplex PCR. The sample consists of around 87,000 clones, over 80% of them appearing once. The sample was PBMCs, taken around atezolizumab (anti-PD-L1) treatment. The clonotype originates from a man aged 65-85 years with urothelial cancer. The chain couples TRBV30 to TRBJ1-1; TRBD1 matches 7 bases. The CDR3 is CAYSGQANTEAFF. CDR3 sequence (DNA): TGTGCCTACTCTGGACAGGCGAACACTGAAGCTTTCTTT.